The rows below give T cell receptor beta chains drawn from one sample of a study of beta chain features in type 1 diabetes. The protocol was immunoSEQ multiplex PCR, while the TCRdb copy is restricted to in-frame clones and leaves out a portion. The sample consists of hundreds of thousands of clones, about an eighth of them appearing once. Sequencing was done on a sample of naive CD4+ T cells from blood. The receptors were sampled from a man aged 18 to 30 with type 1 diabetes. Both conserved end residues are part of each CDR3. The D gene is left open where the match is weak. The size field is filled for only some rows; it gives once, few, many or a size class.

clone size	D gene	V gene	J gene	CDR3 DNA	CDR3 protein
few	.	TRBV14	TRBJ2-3	TGTGCCAGCAGCCAAGATCTGGGACTTCGCCAGTATTTT	CASSQDLGLRQYF
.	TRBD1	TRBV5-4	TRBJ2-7	TGTGCCAGCAGCTTGTATCAGGGGGTTGTGGACGAGCAGTACTTC	CASSLYQGVVDEQYF
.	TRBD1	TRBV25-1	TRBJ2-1	TGTGCCAGCAGTGGGCGGACAGGGGGTTACAATGAGCAGTTCTTC	CASSGRTGGYNEQFF
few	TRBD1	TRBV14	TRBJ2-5	TGTGCCAGCAGCGACCGGGACAGGGCCCCAAAGGAGACCCAGTACTTC	CASSDRDRAPKETQYF
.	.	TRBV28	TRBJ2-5	TGTGCCAGCAGTTCCTCCGGCTTAGTAGGTGCGAGCCCCTACTTC	CASSSSGLVGASPYF
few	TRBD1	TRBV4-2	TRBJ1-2	TGTGCCAGCAGCCCGGAAACGGACAGGGGGCATATAAGCTATGGCTACACCTTC	CASSPETDRGHISYGYTF
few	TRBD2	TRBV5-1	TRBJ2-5	TGCGCCAGCAGCGGACGTGGGACTAGCTTGGAGACCCAGTACTTC	CASSGRGTSLETQYF
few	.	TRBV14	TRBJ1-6	TGTGCCAGCAGCCAAGTAGAGGGAGGACCCCTCCACTTT	CASSQVEGGPLHF
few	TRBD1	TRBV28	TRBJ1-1	TGTGCCACTACCCAGGGGGCGGAGAGCACTGAAGCTTTCTTT	CATTQGAESTEAFF
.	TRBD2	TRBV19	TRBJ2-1	TGTGCCACCTCCCCGACTAGCGGGCTCTACAATGAGCAGTTCTTC	CATSPTSGLYNEQFF
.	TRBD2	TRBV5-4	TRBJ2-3	TGTGCCAGCAGCCCCCGGGGCGGGAGGGATACGCAGTATTTT	CASSPRGGRDTQYF
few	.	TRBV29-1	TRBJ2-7	TGCAGCGTTGAAGGGCCGTGGGGCACAGACTACGAGCAGTACTTC	CSVEGPWGTDYEQYF
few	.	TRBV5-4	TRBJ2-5	TGTGCCAGCAGCTTGACGTCCGTAGGGGAGACCCAGTACTTC	CASSLTSVGETQYF
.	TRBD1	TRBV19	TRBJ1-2	TGTGCCAGTAGACCCGAGGGACAGGGCTATGGCTACACCTTC	CASRPEGQGYGYTF
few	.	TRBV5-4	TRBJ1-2	TGTGCCAGCAGCGGTCAGGGCGGCTATGGCTACACCTTC	CASSGQGGYGYTF
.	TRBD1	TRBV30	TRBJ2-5	TGTGCCTGGAGCCAGGGGGCGTTTGAGACCCAGTACTTC	CAWSQGAFETQYF
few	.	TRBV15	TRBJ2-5	TGTGCCACCAGCAGAGACCTTCTGGGGGGCGAAAGAGGAGAGACCCAGTACTTC	CATSRDLLGGERGETQYF
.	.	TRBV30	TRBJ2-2	TGTGCCTGGAGAGGAGGGGGCTGGACCGGGGAGCTGTTTTTT	CAWRGGGWTGELFF
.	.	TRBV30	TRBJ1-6	TGTGCCATAAACAGTTTTCTGACACCCCTCCACTTT	CAINSFLTPLHF
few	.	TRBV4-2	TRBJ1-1	TGTGCCAGCAGCCAGACAGGCGTGAACACTGAAGCTTTCTTT	CASSQTGVNTEAFF
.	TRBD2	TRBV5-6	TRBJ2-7	TGTGCCAGCAGCTTGCCGACTAGCGGGATTTACGAGCAGTACTTC	CASSLPTSGIYEQYF
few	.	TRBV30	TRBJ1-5	TGTGCCTGGACTGGCAGCCACAATCAGCCCCAGCATTTT	CAWTGSHNQPQHF
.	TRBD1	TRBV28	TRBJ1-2	TGTGCCAGCAGCAAGGGACAGGGCTATGGCTACACCTTC	CASSKGQGYGYTF
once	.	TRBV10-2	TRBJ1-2	TGCGCCAGCAGTTGGGAGGGCAACTCTAACTATGGCTACACCTTC	CASSWEGNSNYGYTF
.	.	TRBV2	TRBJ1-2	TGTGCCAGCGAACGGGAGGGGAGGAACTATGGCTACACCTTC	CASEREGRNYGYTF
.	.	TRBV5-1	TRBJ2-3	TGCGCCAGCAGCTTCTTGGCGGGCGACACAGATACGCAGTATTTT	CASSFLAGDTDTQYF
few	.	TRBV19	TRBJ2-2	TGTGCCAGTAGTCCTAAGACTTCCGGCACCGGGGAGCTGTTTTTT	CASSPKTSGTGELFF
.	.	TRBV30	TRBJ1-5	TGTGCCTGGAGTGTAACGCGAGATCAGCCCCAGCATTTT	CAWSVTRDQPQHF
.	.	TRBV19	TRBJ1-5	TGTGCCAGTAGTATTCTGGAGGGTCAGCCCCAGCATTTT	CASSILEGQPQHF
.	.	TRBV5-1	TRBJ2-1	TGCGCCAGCAGCTCCGCTTTAGGGGTGGGCAATGAGCAGTTCTTC	CASSSALGVGNEQFF
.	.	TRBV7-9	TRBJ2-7	TGTGCCAGCAGCTTTACAGGGCTGGACGAGCAGTACTTC	CASSFTGLDEQYF
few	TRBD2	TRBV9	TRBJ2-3	TGTGCCAGCAGCGTAAATGCCGGACTAGCGGGGAATACGCAGTATTTT	CASSVNAGLAGNTQYF
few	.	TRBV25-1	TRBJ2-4	TGTGCCAGCACCCTTATGGGGATTCAGTACTTC	CASTLMGIQYF
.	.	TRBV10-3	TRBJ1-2	TGTGCCATCAGTGAGTCGAGGCTCAGTTCCTATGGCTACACCTTC	CAISESRLSSYGYTF
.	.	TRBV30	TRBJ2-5	TGTGCCTGGAGTGGGCTATATCTCCCTCTGGGGACCCAGTACTTC	CAWSGLYLPLGTQYF
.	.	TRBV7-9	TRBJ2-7	TGTGCCAGCAGCTTAGTACAGTTAAGGGAAGAGCAGTACTTC	CASSLVQLREEQYF
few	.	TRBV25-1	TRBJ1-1	TGTGCCAGCAGTGAATCGGGCCGATGGGCTGAAGCTTTCTTT	CASSESGRWAEAFF
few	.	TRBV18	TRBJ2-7	TGTGCCAGCTCACCTGCCTTCTACGAGCAGTACTTC	CASSPAFYEQYF
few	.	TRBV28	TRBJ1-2	TGTGCCAGCAGGGGTCCCGGCCACGCTAACTATGGCTACACCTTC	CASRGPGHANYGYTF
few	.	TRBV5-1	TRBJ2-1	TGCGCCAGCAGCTTGGCCGGTGAGCAGTTCTTC	CASSLAGEQFF
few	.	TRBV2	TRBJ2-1	TGTGCCAGCAGCCTGGGGCTCCCCCTCGATGAGCAGTTCTTC	CASSLGLPLDEQFF
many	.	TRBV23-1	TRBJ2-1	TGCGCCAGCAGCTTCGAGGGTCGAGGCTCCTACAATGAGCAGTTCTTC	CASSFEGRGSYNEQFF
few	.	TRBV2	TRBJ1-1	TGTGCCAGCAATCGACAGGTCATGAACACTGAAGCTTTCTTT	CASNRQVMNTEAFF
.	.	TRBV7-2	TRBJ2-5	TGTGCCAGCAGCTTAGCTCGTCTGTACCAAGAGACCCAGTACTTC	CASSLARLYQETQYF
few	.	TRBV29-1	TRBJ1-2	TGCAGCGTCTCAGACGAGGGACCGAAAAGAATCTATGGCTACACCTTC	CSVSDEGPKRIYGYTF
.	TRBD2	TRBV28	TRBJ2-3	TGTGCCAGCAATGAGCGGGGGGGCCCCACAGATACGCAGTATTTT	CASNERGGPTDTQYF
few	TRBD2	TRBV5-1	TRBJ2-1	TGCGCCAGCAGCTTGGCCTCACTAGCGGCCTACAATGAGCAGTTCTTC	CASSLASLAAYNEQFF
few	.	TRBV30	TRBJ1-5	TGTGCCTGGAGGCTCGAAGGGGGGGGGAGCCAGCCCCAGCATTTT	CAWRLEGGGSQPQHF
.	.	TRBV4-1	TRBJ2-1	TGCGCCAGCAGCCTTTTATACAATGAGCAGTTCTTC	CASSLLYNEQFF
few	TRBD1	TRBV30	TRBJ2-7	TGTGCCTGGAGTTCAGGGGGCAGCGAGCAGTACTTC	CAWSSGGSEQYF
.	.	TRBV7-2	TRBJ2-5	TGTGCCAGCCTACCGTCCTCAGGTATCCAAGAGACCCAGTACTTC	CASLPSSGIQETQYF
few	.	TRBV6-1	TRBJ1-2	TGTGCCAGCAGGTCACAGGGCCTGGGGGGCTACACCTTC	CASRSQGLGGYTF
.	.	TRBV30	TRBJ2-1	TGTGCCTGGAGTGTACTGCTGGCCAATCAGTACAATGAGCAGTTCTTC	CAWSVLLANQYNEQFF